This T cell receptor (beta chain) was recovered during a study of blood T cell repertoires in COVID-19. Overall study: Some COVID-19 samples were acute and others convalescent; all came from the United States, Italy and Spain.

Germline assignment: CDR1 SNHLY and CDR2 FYNNEI. The CDR3 sequence is 12 residues long. Trimming took off 7 bases at V and 4 bases at J, with 8 bases between the two ends. Original handling: Amplification from reference gene primers served as the basis for estimated nucleated cell counts. The repertoire was sequenced with immunoSEQ multiplex PCR; TCRdb's copy has only in-frame clones and lacks some. V, J and clone size are those of that table, while D and trimming were read from the DNA. The sample carries approximately 87,000 clones, around 89% recorded once. The J gene is TRBJ2-1, the V gene TRBV2, with D possibly matching TRBD1 (5 bases). The clonotype originates from a man between 70 and 80 years old with active or convalescent COVID-19. Sequences were obtained from peripheral blood. CDR3 loop: CASNAGYNEQFF. CDR3 DNA sequence: TGTGCCAGCAACGCAGGGTACAATGAGCAGTTCTTC.